This T cell receptor (beta chain) was captured in a study of identical twins. This clonotype was seen ten or more times. MiXCR, run by TCRdb on the 5' RACE reads, gives a single entry per CDR3 protein. Here the sample spans 200,000 to 250,000 distinct CDR3 sequences, approximately 7% being singletons. The germline V gene encodes CDR1 SGHAT and CDR2 FQDESV (reference sequence). The CDR3 is made up of 19 amino acids. Trimming took 4 bases from V and 6 from J; bases not matched to a gene: 14. The same sample was also used in a study of yellow fever vaccine responses in identical twins.

The TCR originated in a woman aged 18-29 years in good health. The material sequenced was memory (CD45RO+) T cells sorted from blood. The V gene is TRBV11-1, the J gene TRBJ2-2; TRBD2 aligns across 13 bases. CDR3 coding DNA: TGTGCCAGCAGCTACACCCACTGGACTAGCGGGAGAAGGGCCGGGGAGCTGTTTTTT. Amino acids: CASSYTHWTSGRRAGELFF.